These T cell receptor beta chains were read from a single sample in a study of T cell changes during pregnancy in multiple sclerosis. TCRdb's copy holds only in-frame clones and misses some; the assay was immunoSEQ multiplex PCR. The sample records about 36,000 clones, 90% to 95% being singletons. Material: CD4+ T cells from peripheral blood mononuclear cells, obtained in the second trimester of pregnancy. The source is a female donor in good health, enrolled as a control in a pregnancy study. Both conserved end residues are part of each CDR3. The D gene is left open where the match is weak. For some rows the clone size is stated as once, few or many, or as a class when expanded; others skip it.

J gene,D gene,clone size,V gene,CDR3 DNA,CDR3 protein
TRBJ1-5,TRBD1,.,TRBV9,TGTGCCAGCAGCGCAGGACAGGGCGATCAGCCCCAGCATTTT,CASSAGQGDQPQHF
TRBJ2-7,TRBD1,once,TRBV28,TGTGCCACCCTCACAACAGGGGGAAACTACGAGCAGTACTTC,CATLTTGGNYEQYF
TRBJ1-5,.,.,TRBV7-9,TGTGCCAGCAGCTTAGGGCAGGGTTCTCCGCCCCAGCATTTT,CASSLGQGSPPQHF
TRBJ1-1,.,.,TRBV6-5,TGTGCCAGCAGTTACCGGAGGAACACTGAAGCTTTCTTT,CASSYRRNTEAFF
TRBJ2-7,TRBD2,.,TRBV6-5,TGTGCCAGCAGTTACTCAGTCCCGGGAGGGAACTACGAGCAGTACTTC,CASSYSVPGGNYEQYF
TRBJ2-7,.,.,TRBV7-9,TGTGCCAGCAGCTTATCCCCTATCCCTCTGGGTAGGGGAAACTACGAGCAGTACTTC,CASSLSPIPLGRGNYEQYF
TRBJ1-2,.,.,TRBV5-1,TGCGCCAGCAGCCTGCCGCCCGTAGGGGTCTATGGCTACACCTTC,CASSLPPVGVYGYTF
TRBJ2-2,.,few,TRBV5-1,TGCGCCAGCAGCTCACAGGGAAACACCGGGGAGCTGTTTTTT,CASSSQGNTGELFF
TRBJ2-5,TRBD1,.,TRBV2,TGTGCCAGCAGCGACGACAGGGACCAAGAGACCCAGTACTTC,CASSDDRDQETQYF
TRBJ2-7,.,.,TRBV28,TGTGCCAGCGGGGAGCGTTCGTACGAGCAGTACTTC,CASGERSYEQYF
TRBJ2-7,.,.,TRBV10-2,TGCGCCAGCAGTGAGACTAGTTATAGGACGAAGTACTTC,CASSETSYRTKYF
TRBJ2-5,.,few,TRBV2,TGTGCCAGTCAGCCGACTAGTCAAGAGACCCAGTACTTC,CASQPTSQETQYF
TRBJ1-6,.,.,TRBV6-1,TGTGCCAGCAGCCGGGAGGGTACTACGAATTCACCCCTCCACTTT,CASSREGTTNSPLHF
TRBJ1-6,TRBD1,.,TRBV11-2,TGTGCCAGCAGCTCGTCAGGGGGCTCCTATAATTCACCCCTCCACTTT,CASSSSGGSYNSPLHF
TRBJ2-7,.,few,TRBV4-1,TGCGCCAGCAGCCAAGAATCCACACTAGCCGGCGGATCCTACGAGCAGTACTTC,CASSQESTLAGGSYEQYF
TRBJ1-4,TRBD1,.,TRBV5-6,TGTGCCAGCAGCTTGGCCAGGACAGGGGGCGAAAAACTGTTTTTT,CASSLARTGGEKLFF
TRBJ2-1,TRBD2,.,TRBV11-2,TGTGCCAGCAGCTCACTAGCGGCCAGCTCCTACAATGAGCAGTTCTTC,CASSSLAASSYNEQFF
TRBJ2-4,.,.,TRBV5-8,TGTGCCAGCAGTCTAGCCAAAAACATTCAGTACTTC,CASSLAKNIQYF
TRBJ2-3,.,.,TRBV5-6,TGTGCCAGCAGCTTGTCGGGGACTCCAAAGTTTACAGATACGCAGTATTTT,CASSLSGTPKFTDTQYF
TRBJ1-3,TRBD1,.,TRBV5-4,TGTGCCAGCAGCTCCCAGGGGGCGCCTGCAGTCGCCATATATTTT,CASSSQGAPAVAIYF
TRBJ2-3,TRBD2,.,TRBV7-2,TGTGCCAGCACCTCACCTGGGCTAGCGGTCAGCACAGATACGCAGTATTTT,CASTSPGLAVSTDTQYF
TRBJ2-3,TRBD1,.,TRBV19,TGTGCCAGTAGTATCCGGGACAGGGGATCGGCAGATACGCAGTATTTT,CASSIRDRGSADTQYF
TRBJ2-1,.,.,TRBV11-1,TGTGCCAGCAGCTTATCCGGTTACAATGAGCAGTTCTTC,CASSLSGYNEQFF
TRBJ2-3,.,.,TRBV5-6,TGTGCCAGCAGCCCGCTTAGGGGAACAGTAATGGCAGATACGCAGTATTTT,CASSPLRGTVMADTQYF
TRBJ1-3,.,.,TRBV19,TGTGCCAGAACATTGGTCTCTGGAAACACCATATATTTT,CARTLVSGNTIYF